This T cell receptor beta chain was sequenced for a study of PD-1 blockade in mismatch repair-deficient tumors. TCRs were sequenced from a few patients responding to pembrolizumab. J lost 1 base, V lost 5 bases, and 13 bases had no gene match. CDR3 length: 17 residues. From germline, CDR1 is LNHDA and CDR2 SQIVND (reference sequence). The method was immunoSEQ multiplex PCR; TCRdb's version includes in-frame clones alone and lacks a portion of them. In the table there are some 110,000 clones, about 74% of which are singletons. The rearrangement uses TRBV19 and TRBJ1-1; 7 nucleotides line up with TRBD1. The input for sequencing was peripheral blood, taken approximately 64 weeks after starting pembrolizumab. The sequence was collected from an adult with mismatch repair-deficient cancer. The CDR3 nucleotides read TGTGCCAGTAGTCGACAACCGGACAGGTCCGCGAACACTGAAGCTTTCTTT. It translates to CASSRQPDRSANTEAFF. Supplemented by reference TRBV19 and TRBJ1-1, the full variable domain reads DGGITQSPKYLFRKEGQNVTLSCEQNLNHDAMYWYRQDPGQGLRLIYYSQIVNDFQKGDIAEGYSVSREKKESFPLTVTSAQKNPTAFYLCASSRQPDRSANTEAFFGQGTRLTVV.